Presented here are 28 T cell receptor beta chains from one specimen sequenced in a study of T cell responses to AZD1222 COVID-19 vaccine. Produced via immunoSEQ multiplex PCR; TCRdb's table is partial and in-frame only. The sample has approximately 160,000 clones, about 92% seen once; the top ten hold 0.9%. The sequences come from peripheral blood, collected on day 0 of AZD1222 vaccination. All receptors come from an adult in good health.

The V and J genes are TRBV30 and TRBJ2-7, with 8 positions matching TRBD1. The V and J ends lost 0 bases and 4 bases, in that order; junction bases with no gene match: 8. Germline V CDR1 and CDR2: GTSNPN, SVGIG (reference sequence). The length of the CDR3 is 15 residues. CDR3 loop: CAWSVPWTGNYEQYF. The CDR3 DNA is TGTGCCTGGAGTGTACCTTGGACAGGGAATTACGAGCAGTACTTC.

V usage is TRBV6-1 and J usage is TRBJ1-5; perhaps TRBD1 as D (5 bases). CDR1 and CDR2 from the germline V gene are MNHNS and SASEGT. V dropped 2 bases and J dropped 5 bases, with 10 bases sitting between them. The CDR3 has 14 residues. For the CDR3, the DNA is TGTGCCAGCAGTGAACAGGGCAGCTATCAGCCCCAGCATTTT. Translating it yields CASSEQGSYQPQHF.

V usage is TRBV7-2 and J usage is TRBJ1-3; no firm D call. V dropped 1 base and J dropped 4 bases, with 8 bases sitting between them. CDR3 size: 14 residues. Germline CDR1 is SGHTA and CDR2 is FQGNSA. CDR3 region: CASSLVVAGNTIYF. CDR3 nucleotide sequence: TGTGCCAGCAGCTTAGTAGTGGCAGGAAACACCATATATTTT.

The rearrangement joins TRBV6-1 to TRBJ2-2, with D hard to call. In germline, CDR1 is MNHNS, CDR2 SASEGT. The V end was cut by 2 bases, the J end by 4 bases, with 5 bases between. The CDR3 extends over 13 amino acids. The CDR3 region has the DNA TGTGCCAGCAGTGAACTCAGCACCGGGGAGCTGTTTTTT. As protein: CASSELSTGELFF.

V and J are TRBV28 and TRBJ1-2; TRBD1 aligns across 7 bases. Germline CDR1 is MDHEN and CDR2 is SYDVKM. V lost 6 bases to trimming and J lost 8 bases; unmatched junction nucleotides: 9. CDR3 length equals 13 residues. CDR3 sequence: CASSETGRKGYTF. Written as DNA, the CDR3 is TGTGCCAGCAGCGAGACAGGGAGGAAGGGCTACACCTTC.

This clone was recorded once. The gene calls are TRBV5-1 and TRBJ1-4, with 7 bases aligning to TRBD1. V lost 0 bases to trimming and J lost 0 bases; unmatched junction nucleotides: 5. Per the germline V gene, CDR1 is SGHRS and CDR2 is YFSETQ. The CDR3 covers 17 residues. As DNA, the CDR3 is TGCGCCAGCAGCTTGGCGACAGGGAGAGCAACTAATGAAAAACTGTTTTTT. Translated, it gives CASSLATGRATNEKLFF.

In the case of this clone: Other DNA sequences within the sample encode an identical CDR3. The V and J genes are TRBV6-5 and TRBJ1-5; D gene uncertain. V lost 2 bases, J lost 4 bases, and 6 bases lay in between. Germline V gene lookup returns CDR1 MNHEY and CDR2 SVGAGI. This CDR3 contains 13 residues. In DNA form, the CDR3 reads TGTGCCAGCAGTTACAACGGAAATCAGCCCCAGCATTTT. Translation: CASSYNGNQPQHF.

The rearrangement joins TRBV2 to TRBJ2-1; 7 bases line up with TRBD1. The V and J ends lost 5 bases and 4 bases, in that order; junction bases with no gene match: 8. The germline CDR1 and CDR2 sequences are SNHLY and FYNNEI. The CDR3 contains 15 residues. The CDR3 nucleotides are TGTGCCAGCAGTCTTGACAGGGTCGATTACAATGAGCAGTTCTTC. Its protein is CASSLDRVDYNEQFF. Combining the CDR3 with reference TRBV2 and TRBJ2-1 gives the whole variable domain EPEVTQTPSHQVTQMGQEVILRCVPISNHLYFYWYRQILGQKVEFLVSFYNNEISEKSEIFDDQFSVERPDGSNFTLKIRSTKLEDSAMYFCASSLDRVDYNEQFFGPGTRLTVL.

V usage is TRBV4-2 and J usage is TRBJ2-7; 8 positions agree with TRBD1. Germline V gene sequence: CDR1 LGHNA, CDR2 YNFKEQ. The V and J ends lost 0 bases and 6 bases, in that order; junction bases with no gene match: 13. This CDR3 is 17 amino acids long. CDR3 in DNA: TGTGCCAGCAGCCAAGAGGTACTCAGGGGGCTGACTCGCGAGCAGTACTTC. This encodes CASSQEVLRGLTREQYF.

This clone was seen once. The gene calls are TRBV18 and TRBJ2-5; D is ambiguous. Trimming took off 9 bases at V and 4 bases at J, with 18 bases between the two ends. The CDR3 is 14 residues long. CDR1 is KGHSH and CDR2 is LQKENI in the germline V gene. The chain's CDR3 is CASSSGSNGETQYF. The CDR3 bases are TGTGCCAGTTCTTCAGGCTCAAATGGAGAGACCCAGTACTTC.

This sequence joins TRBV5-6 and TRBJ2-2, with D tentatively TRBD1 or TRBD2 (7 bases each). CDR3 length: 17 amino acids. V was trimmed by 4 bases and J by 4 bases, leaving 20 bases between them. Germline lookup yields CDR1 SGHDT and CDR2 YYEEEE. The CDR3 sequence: CASSPFRAGGGTGELFF. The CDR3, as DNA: TGTGCCAGCAGCCCGTTTAGGGCAGGGGGGGGCACCGGGGAGCTGTTTTTT.

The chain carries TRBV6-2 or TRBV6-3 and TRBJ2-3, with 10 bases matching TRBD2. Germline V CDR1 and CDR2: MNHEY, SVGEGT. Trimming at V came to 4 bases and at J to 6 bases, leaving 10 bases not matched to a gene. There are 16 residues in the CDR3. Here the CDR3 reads CASSLVQSGGADTQYF. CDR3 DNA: TGTGCCAGCAGTTTGGTCCAAAGCGGGGGGGCCGATACGCAGTATTTT.

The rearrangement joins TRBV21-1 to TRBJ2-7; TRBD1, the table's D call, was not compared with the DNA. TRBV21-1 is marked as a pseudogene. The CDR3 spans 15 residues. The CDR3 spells CASSKRTGGTYEQYF. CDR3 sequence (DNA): TGTGCCAGCAGCAAACGGACAGGGGGCACCTACGAGCAGTACTTC.

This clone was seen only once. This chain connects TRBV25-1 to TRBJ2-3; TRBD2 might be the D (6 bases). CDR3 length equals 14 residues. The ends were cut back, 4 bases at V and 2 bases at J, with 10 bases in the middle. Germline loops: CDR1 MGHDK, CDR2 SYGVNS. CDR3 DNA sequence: TGTGCCAGCAGTGGCCCGGGGGTCACAGATACGCAGTATTTT. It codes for CASSGPGVTDTQYF.

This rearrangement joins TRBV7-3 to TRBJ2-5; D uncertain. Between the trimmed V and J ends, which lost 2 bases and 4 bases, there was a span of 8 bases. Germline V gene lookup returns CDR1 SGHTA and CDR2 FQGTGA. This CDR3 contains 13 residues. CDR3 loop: CASSLALRETQYF. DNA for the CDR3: TGTGCCAGCAGCTTAGCGCTAAGAGAGACCCAGTACTTC. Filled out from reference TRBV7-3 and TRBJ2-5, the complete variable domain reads GAGVSQTPSNKVTEKGKYVELRCDPISGHTALYWYRQSLGQGPEFLIYFQGTGAADDSGLPNDRFFAVRPEGSVSTLKIQRTERGDSAVYLCASSLALRETQYFGPGTRLLVL.

CDR3 amino acids: CATSMGLAGELFF. The CDR3, as DNA: TGTGCCACCAGCATGGGACTAGCAGGGGAGCTGTTTTTT. This sequence joins TRBV15 and TRBJ2-2, with 9 bases aligning to TRBD2. Trimming at V came to 4 bases and at J to 8 bases, leaving 2 bases not matched to a gene. Looked up from germline, CDR1 is LNHNV and CDR2 is YYDKDF (reference sequence). The CDR3 is 13 residues long.

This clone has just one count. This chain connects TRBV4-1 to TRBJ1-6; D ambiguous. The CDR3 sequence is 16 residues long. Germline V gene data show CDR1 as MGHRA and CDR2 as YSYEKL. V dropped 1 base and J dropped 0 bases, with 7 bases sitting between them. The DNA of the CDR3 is TGCGCCAGCAGCCAAGGGCCCCGCTCCTATAATTCACCCCTCCACTTT. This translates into CASSQGPRSYNSPLHF.

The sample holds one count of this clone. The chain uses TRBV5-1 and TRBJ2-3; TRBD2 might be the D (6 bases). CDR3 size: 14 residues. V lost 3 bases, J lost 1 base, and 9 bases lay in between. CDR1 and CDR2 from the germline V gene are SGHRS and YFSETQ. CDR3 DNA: TGCGCCAGCAGCTATTCGGGGGGCACAGATACGCAGTATTTT. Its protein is CASSYSGGTDTQYF.

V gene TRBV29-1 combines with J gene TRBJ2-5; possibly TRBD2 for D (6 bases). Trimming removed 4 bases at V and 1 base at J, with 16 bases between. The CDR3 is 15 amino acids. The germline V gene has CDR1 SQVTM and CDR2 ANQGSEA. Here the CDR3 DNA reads TGCAGCGTTGCCTTCGTGCGGGGCGTCCAAGAGACCCAGTACTTC. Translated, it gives CSVAFVRGVQETQYF.

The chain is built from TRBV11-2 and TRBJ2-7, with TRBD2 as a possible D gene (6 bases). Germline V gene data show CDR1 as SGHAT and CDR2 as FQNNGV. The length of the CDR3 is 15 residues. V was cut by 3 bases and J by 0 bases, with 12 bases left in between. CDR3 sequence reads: CASSLWGGDSYEQYF. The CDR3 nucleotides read TGTGCCAGCAGCTTGTGGGGAGGCGACTCCTACGAGCAGTACTTC. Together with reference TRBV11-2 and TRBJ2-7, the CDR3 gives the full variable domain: EAGVAQSPRYKIIEKRQSVAFWCNPISGHATLYWYQQILGQGPKLLIQFQNNGVVDDSQLPKDRFSAERLKGVDSTLKIQPAKLEDSAVYLCASSLWGGDSYEQYFGPGTRLTVT.

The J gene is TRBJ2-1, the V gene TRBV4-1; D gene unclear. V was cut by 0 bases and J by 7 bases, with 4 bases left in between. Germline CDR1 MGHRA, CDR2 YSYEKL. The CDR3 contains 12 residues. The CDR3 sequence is CASSQEKNEQFF. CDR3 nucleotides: TGCGCCAGCAGCCAAGAGAAGAATGAGCAGTTCTTC.

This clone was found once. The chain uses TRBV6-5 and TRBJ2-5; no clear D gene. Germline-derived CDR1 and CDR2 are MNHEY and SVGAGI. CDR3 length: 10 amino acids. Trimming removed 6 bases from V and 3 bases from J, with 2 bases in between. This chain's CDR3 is CASREETQYF. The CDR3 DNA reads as TGTGCCAGCAGGGAAGAGACCCAGTACTTC.

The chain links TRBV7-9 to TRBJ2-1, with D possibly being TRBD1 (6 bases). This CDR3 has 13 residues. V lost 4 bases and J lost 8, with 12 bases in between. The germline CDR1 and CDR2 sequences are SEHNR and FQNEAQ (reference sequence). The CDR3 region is CASSSPRGDEQFF. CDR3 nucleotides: TGTGCCAGCAGCTCACCCAGGGGAGATGAGCAGTTCTTC.

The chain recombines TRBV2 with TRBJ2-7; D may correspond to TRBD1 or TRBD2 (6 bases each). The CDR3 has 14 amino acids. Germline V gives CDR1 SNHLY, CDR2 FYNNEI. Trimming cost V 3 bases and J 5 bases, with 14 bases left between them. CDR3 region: CASSDYGGPDEQYF. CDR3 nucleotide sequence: TGTGCCAGCAGTGATTACGGGGGCCCGGACGAGCAGTACTTC.

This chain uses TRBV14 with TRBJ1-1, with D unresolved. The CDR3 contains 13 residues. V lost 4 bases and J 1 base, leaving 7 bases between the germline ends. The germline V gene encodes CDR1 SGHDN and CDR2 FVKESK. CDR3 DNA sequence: TGTGCCAGCAGCCGATGGACGAACACTGAAGCTTTCTTT. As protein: CASSRWTNTEAFF.

This chain's CDR3 is CASSPGTGHQTAQYF. The DNA of the CDR3 is TGTGCCAGCAGCCCCGGGACAGGGCATCAAACGGCCCAGTACTTC. V is TRBV9 and J is TRBJ2-5; the match to TRBD1 covers 9 bases. The junction had 13 bases not matched to a gene; V was cut back by 4 bases and J by 9 bases. Germline V CDR1 and CDR2: SGDLS, YYNGEE. The CDR3 sequence is 15 residues long. The complete variable domain, with remaining parts taken from reference TRBV9 and TRBJ2-5, reads DSGVTQTPKHLITATGQRVTLRCSPRSGDLSVYWYQQSLDQGLQFLIQYYNGEERAKGNILERFSAQQFPDLHSELNLSSLELGDSALYFCASSPGTGHQTAQYFGPGTRLLVL.

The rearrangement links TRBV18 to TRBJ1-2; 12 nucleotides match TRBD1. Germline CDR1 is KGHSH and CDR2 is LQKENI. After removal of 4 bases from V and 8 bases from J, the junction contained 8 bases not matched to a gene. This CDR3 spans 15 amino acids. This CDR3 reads CASSRGQGASVGYTF. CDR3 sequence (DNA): TGTGCCAGCTCACGGGGACAGGGGGCGTCGGTAGGCTACACCTTC.

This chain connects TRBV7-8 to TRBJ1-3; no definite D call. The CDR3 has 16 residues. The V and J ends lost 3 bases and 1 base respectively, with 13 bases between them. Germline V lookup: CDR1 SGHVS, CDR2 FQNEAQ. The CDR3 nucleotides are TGTGCCAGCAGCTTGTTCGGTAACCCGTCTGGAAACACCATATATTTT. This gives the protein CASSLFGNPSGNTIYF.